A single sample gave rise to the 2 T cell receptor beta chains below, sequenced in a study of blood T cell repertoires in COVID-19. Produced via immunoSEQ multiplex PCR; TCRdb's table is partial and in-frame only. The table lists around 150,000 clones, approximately 90% of them singletons. The sample consisted of peripheral blood. The receptors derive from a man aged 18 to 30 with acute or convalescent COVID-19.

This chain uses TRBV11-2 with TRBJ1-1, with 7 bases identical to TRBD1. Germline V gene data show CDR1 as SGHAT and CDR2 as FQNNGV. V lost 2 bases and J lost 6; bases outside the gene matches: 6. The CDR3 is 14 amino acids. DNA for the CDR3: TGTGCCAGCAGCTTAAAAGTGACAGGGTCTGAAGCTTTCTTT. Translation: CASSLKVTGSEAFF.

This clone was seen more than once but under ten times. The chain recombines TRBV19 with TRBJ1-1; 9 positions match TRBD1. Germline CDR1 and CDR2: LNHDA and SQIVND (reference sequence). Losses at the gene ends were 6 bases for V and 5 bases for J; bases not matched to a gene: 7. The CDR3 has 14 residues. Here the CDR3 DNA reads TGTGCCAGTAGCACCGGGACAGGGATGACTGAAGCTTTCTTT. It codes for CASSTGTGMTEAFF.